This T cell receptor (beta chain) was captured in a study of T-cell reconstitution after alpha-beta-depleted transplantation in children. Preparing the TCRbeta library involved the use of unique molecular identifiers. TCRdb re-called the PCR reads through MiXCR, storing one row per CDR3 protein. The table shows 200,000 to 250,000 distinct CDR3 sequences, with around 25% occurring only once. Germline values: CDR1 SGHRS, CDR2 YFSETQ. CDR3 size: 10 residues. Between the trimmed V and J ends, which lost 10 bases and 4 bases, there was a span of 9 bases. Concerning this clonotype itself: Its antigen is unidentified.

Study-wide results and limits: A year had passed since transplant, and T-cell counts and diversity by then came mostly from newly produced T cells. From surviving recipient T cells and thymic progenitors came the high day-60 TCRbeta diversity observed in some patients. Reports say that about two months after transplant, the alpha-beta T cells came out of several hundred graft clones that had expanded.

The J gene is TRBJ2-7, the V gene TRBV5-1; D is unresolved. This clonotype originated in a female patient aged 2-9 years who had a stem cell transplant for congenital amegakaryocytic thrombocytopenia, so the T cells may come from the graft donor. The specimen was PBMCs, mostly from graft donor cells, collected 360 days after TCRalphabeta/CD19-depleted stem cell transplant. The chain's CDR3 is CAGPSYEQYF. The DNA of the CDR3 is TGCGCCGGGCCGAGTTACGAGCAGTACTTC.